One and the same sample provided the 29 T cell receptor beta chains below, sequenced in a study of T cell clonality in common variable immunodeficiency. Study results and caveats: Reportedly, TCR beta sequences from common variable immunodeficiency showed fewer deletions and N-nucleotide insertions.

TCRdb keeps only in-frame clones here, not all; method: immunoSEQ multiplex PCR. Singletons are absent from the sample, which has 25,000 to 30,000 clones. Their antigen targets remain unknown. Sequenced: peripheral blood mononuclear cells. These receptors all come from a human donor with common variable immunodeficiency.

This clone is medium-sized. The read halts 3 residues ahead of the CDR3 end, with the missing end drawn from the germline J gene. J is TRBJ2-5 and V is TRBV29-1, with D possibly TRBD1 on 5 matching bases. CDR1 and CDR2 (germline): SQVTM, ANQGSEA. Trimming removed 3 bases from V and 4 bases from J, with 9 bases in between. This CDR3 has 12 residues. The DNA read from the CDR3 is TGCAGCGTTGACAGGGTAGCAGAGACC. Protein: CSVDRVAET. The full CDR3 protein is CSVDRVAETQYF.

This clone has more than one count but fewer than ten. CDR3 protein: CASRSRTGGNQPQHF. The sequenced part of the CDR3 DNA is TGTGCCAGTAGGAGCCGGACAGGGGGCAATCAGCCC. The chain links TRBV19 to TRBJ1-5; 9 bases line up with TRBD1. Coverage ceases 3 residues before the CDR3 finishes, and the germline J gene fills in the end. The germline V gene encodes CDR1 LNHDA and CDR2 SQIVND (reference sequence). J was trimmed by 2 bases and V by 6 bases; bases with no gene match: 5. This CDR3 spans 15 amino acids.

This clone was observed many times. The observed sequence ends 3 residues before the CDR3 terminus, with the missing tail filled in from the germline J gene. V is TRBV5-6 and J is TRBJ1-2; a weak D match, TRBD1 (6 bases). V was pared by 4 bases and J by 6 bases, with 19 bases between. CDR1 is SGHDT and CDR2 is YYEEEE in the germline V gene. The CDR3 runs to 15 residues. The CDR3 DNA, read in part, is TGTGCCAGCAGCGGAATCACAGGGATAAAGGATGGC. Residues: CASSGITGIKDG. The whole CDR3 is CASSGITGIKDGYTF.

This clone has a count of ten or more. The read ends 3 residues shy of where the CDR3 ends; the end is completed using the germline J gene. The V gene is TRBV29-1, the J gene TRBJ2-1; maybe TRBD2 (6 bases). Germline CDR1 and CDR2: SQVTM and ANQGSEA. The CDR3 totals 12 residues. V was shortened by 7 bases and J by 7 bases, with 14 bases between the two germline ends. CDR3 in amino acids: CSGRAGRNEQFF. The CDR3 DNA, read in part, is TGCAGCGGGCGGGCTGGGAGGAATGAG.

As for this clone: The read ends 3 residues shy of where the CDR3 ends; the end is completed using the germline J gene. J is TRBJ2-2 and V is TRBV6-2 or TRBV6-3; D may correspond to TRBD1 or TRBD2 (6 bases each). V was trimmed by 8 bases and J by 6 bases, leaving 19 bases between them. Germline values: CDR1 MNHEY, CDR2 SVGEGT. CDR3 length: 15 amino acids. The DNA read from the CDR3 is TGTGCCAGCGGTTCCGATGGAGGGGGAGCCGGGGAG. Translation gives CASGSDGGGAGE. The entire CDR3 protein reads CASGSDGGGAGELFF.

A few counts support this clone. The CDR3 end is not reached by the read, which stops 3 residues before it; the germline J gene fills it in. The chain uses TRBV6-1 and TRBJ2-5, with 7 bases matching TRBD1. The V and J ends lost 0 bases and 5 bases, in that order; junction bases with no gene match: 6. Germline assignment: CDR1 MNHNS and CDR2 SASEGT. The CDR3 is 15 amino acids. The CDR3 protein is CASSEATGSSETQYF. CDR3 bases read: TGTGCCAGCAGTGAAGCGACAGGGTCATCGGAGACC.

The sample holds a few counts of this clone. The read stops 3 residues short of the end of the CDR3; the missing end is completed from the germline J gene. The J gene is TRBJ1-1, the V gene TRBV19; D ambiguous. Per the germline V gene, CDR1 is LNHDA and CDR2 is SQIVND (reference sequence). CDR3 length: 18 residues. Between the trimmed V and J ends, which lost 4 bases and 0 bases, there was a span of 21 bases. The CDR3 here is CASSTLLRADTMNTEAFF. CDR3 bases read: TGTGCCAGTAGTACCTTGCTTAGGGCAGATACCATGAACACTGAA. Supplemented by reference TRBV19 and TRBJ1-1, the full variable domain reads DGGITQSPKYLFRKEGQNVTLSCEQNLNHDAMYWYRQDPGQGLRLIYYSQIVNDFQKGDIAEGYSVSREKKESFPLTVTSAQKNPTAFYLCASSTLLRADTMNTEAFFGQGTRLTVV.

Details on this clone: This probably arose from a read error, given a far larger clone one base away. Coverage ceases 3 residues before the CDR3 finishes, and the germline J gene fills in the end. The chain combines TRBV2 with TRBJ2-7; D may be TRBD2 (6 bases). This CDR3 contains 13 residues. Trimming removed 5 bases from V and 6 bases from J, with 14 bases in between. Germline V gives CDR1 SNHLY, CDR2 FYNNEI. The covered CDR3 bases are TGTGCCAGCAGTTACGATCGCGGGGTCGAG. Translating gives CASSYDRGVE. The complete CDR3 sequence is CASSYDRGVEQYF. The full variable domain, completed using reference TRBV2 and TRBJ2-7, is EPEVTQTPSHQVTQMGQEVILRCVPISNHLYFYWYRQILGQKVEFLVSFYNNEISEKSEIFDDQFSVERPDGSNFTLKIRSTKLEDSAMYFCASSYDRGVEQYFGPGTRLTVT.

Note on this clone: The read ends 3 residues before the CDR3 terminus; that terminus is restored from the germline J gene. V gene TRBV11-3 combines with J gene TRBJ2-1; 7 bases are a match to TRBD1. The V gene's germline CDR1 is SGHNT and CDR2 YENEEA. This CDR3 contains 14 residues. Trimming took 4 bases from V and 8 from J; bases not matched to a gene: 8. The part of the CDR3 DNA that was read is TGTGCCAGCAGCTCCCGACAGGGTGGGTATGAG. Residues: CASSSRQGGYE. The whole CDR3 protein is CASSSRQGGYEQFF.

This clone was seen only a few times. The read gets to within 3 residues of the CDR3 end, and the germline J gene fills in the rest. The chain couples TRBV7-9 to TRBJ1-2, with a weak D call TRBD1 (6 bases). Per the germline V gene, CDR1 is SEHNR and CDR2 is FQNEAQ (reference sequence). This CDR3 has 15 residues. V was pared by 5 bases and J by 3 bases, with 16 bases between. The part of the CDR3 DNA that was read is TGTGCCAGCAGCCGGGGAACAGGGTGGGACTATGGC. Encoded protein: CASSRGTGWDYG. The entire CDR3 protein reads CASSRGTGWDYGYTF. The whole variable domain, filled in from reference TRBV7-9 and TRBJ1-2, reads DTGVSQNPRHKITKRGQNVTFRCDPISEHNRLYWYRQTLGQGPEFLTYFQNEAQLEKSRLLSDRFSAERPKGSFSTLEIQRTEQGDSAMYLCASSRGTGWDYGYTFGSGTRLTVV.

This clone turned up a few times. Coverage ceases 3 residues before the CDR3 finishes, and the germline J gene fills in the end. The chain employs TRBV7-6 and TRBJ1-6; the match to TRBD1 covers 9 bases. With 5 bases clipped from V and 10 bases from J, the junction kept 9 bases outside the gene matches. CDR1 SGHVS and CDR2 FNYEAQ come from the germline V gene. CDR3 length: 15 residues. This CDR3 reads CASSPQAGQGSPLHF. CDR3 DNA, as far as it was read: TGTGCCAGCAGCCCTCAGGCGGGACAGGGCTCACCC.

Only a few counts were recorded for this clone. The CDR3 here is CASSLRDREGETQYF. The CDR3 bases that were read are TGTGCCAGCAGCCTAAGGGACAGGGAGGGGGAGACC. The chain has TRBV11-2 and TRBJ2-5, with 9 bases fitting TRBD1. Coverage ceases 3 residues before the CDR3 finishes, and the germline J gene fills in the end. CDR1 and CDR2 (germline): SGHAT, FQNNGV. The CDR3 is 15 residues long. V shed 5 bases and J 5 bases; nucleotides not matched to a gene: 9.

On this clone: The read ends 3 residues early relative to the CDR3; the germline J gene fills the gap. The genes are TRBV6-2 or TRBV6-3 and TRBJ1-1; D gene uncertain. The CDR3 is 14 residues long. Germline loops: CDR1 MNHEY, CDR2 SVGEGT. V was trimmed by 6 bases and J by 7 bases, leaving 18 bases between them. The part of the CDR3 DNA that was read is TGTGCCAGCAGCGCGAGCCGGGTTGCTGGTGAA. Amino acid sequence: CASSASRVAGE. In full, the CDR3 reads CASSASRVAGEAFF.

This clone was seen a few times. The CDR3 is cut off 3 residues early in the read; its end comes from the germline J gene. The chain couples TRBV6-2 or TRBV6-3 to TRBJ2-5; possibly TRBD1 for D (6 bases). Germline assignment: CDR1 MNHEY and CDR2 SVGEGT. Trimming took 1 base from V and 2 from J, leaving 8 bases between them. The CDR3 runs 14 residues. The DNA read from the CDR3 is TGTGCCAGCAGTTACTACAGGGTTCAAGAGACC. Protein product: CASSYYRVQET. From start to end, the CDR3 is CASSYYRVQETQYF.

In this sample, this clone turned up a few times. Read sequence stops 3 residues before the CDR3 end, and the germline J gene provides the missing end. This chain joins TRBV6-2 or TRBV6-3 and TRBJ2-7, with TRBD1 identical over 10 bases. V dropped 6 bases and J dropped 2; count of bases not matched to a gene: 10. Germline CDR1 and CDR2: MNHEY and SVGEGT. CDR3 length equals 16 residues. The covered CDR3 bases are TGTGCCAGCAGAAGAGACAGGGGGCGTGGGACCTACGAG. It translates to CASRRDRGRGTYE. The full CDR3 protein is CASRRDRGRGTYEQYF.

Comment on this clone: The CDR3 end lies 3 residues beyond the end of the read and is filled in from the germline J gene. This chain joins TRBV19 and TRBJ1-6, with TRBD1 matching over 9 bases. J gave up 2 bases and V 2 bases, and 7 bases lay outside the gene matches. This CDR3 region has 18 residues. Germline V gives CDR1 LNHDA, CDR2 SQIVND (reference sequence). CDR3 region: CASSISGQGVTYNSPLHF. Partial CDR3 DNA: TGTGCCAGTAGTATATCGGGACAGGGTGTAACCTATAATTCACCC.

In its sample, this clone was seen a few times. The read comes to an end 3 residues before the CDR3 does, leaving the germline J gene to fill in the end. The J gene is TRBJ1-2, the V gene TRBV2, with 7 bases aligning to TRBD1. The junction had 11 bases not matched to a gene; V was cut back by 6 bases and J by 4 bases. The germline V gene has CDR1 SNHLY and CDR2 FYNNEI. The CDR3 is 15 amino acids. CDR3 bases read: TGTGCCAGCAGCTATATCGGACAGGCTTCCTATGGC. Its protein is CASSYIGQASYG. The whole CDR3 region reads CASSYIGQASYGYTF.

Turning to this clone: The read finishes 3 residues shy of the CDR3 end, and the germline J gene is used to complete it. V is TRBV6-7 and J is TRBJ2-5; tentatively, D is TRBD2 (7 bases). TRBV6-7 is reported as an ORF; its role is uncertain. The CDR3 is 16 amino acids. With 5 bases removed from V and 2 bases from J, the gap between germline ends came to 18 bases. The CDR3 here is CASSAPGGGPQETQYF. Partial CDR3 DNA: TGTGCCAGCAGTGCCCCGGGGGGCGGCCCGCAAGAGACC.

In regard to this clone: The read finishes 3 residues shy of the CDR3 end, and the germline J gene is used to complete it. V is TRBV7-2 and J is TRBJ1-2, with D unclear. Trimming shortened V by 7 bases and J by 3 bases, and 15 bases separated the two germline ends. The CDR3 length is 14 residues. CDR1 SGHTA and CDR2 FQGNSA come from the germline V gene. The CDR3 spells CASTPFGEDYGYTF. The DNA read from the CDR3 is TGTGCCAGCACCCCCTTCGGGGAGGACTATGGC.

Concerning this clone: The read comes to an end 3 residues before the CDR3 does, leaving the germline J gene to fill in the end. The chain combines TRBV5-6 with TRBJ2-1, with 7 bases matching TRBD1. This CDR3 is built from 15 residues. V shed 6 bases and J 2 bases; nucleotides not matched to a gene: 8. Germline CDR1 and CDR2: SGHDT and YYEEEE. Partial CDR3 DNA: TGTGCCAGCATCAAAACAGGGGATGCCTACAATGAG. Translating it yields CASIKTGDAYNE. The CDR3 in full is CASIKTGDAYNEQFF.

Many counts were recorded for this clone. The read halts 3 residues ahead of the CDR3 end, with the missing end drawn from the germline J gene. The V and J genes are TRBV19 and TRBJ2-7; 11 bases agree with TRBD1. The V segment lost 7 bases and the J segment 2 bases; nucleotides outside the gene matches: 13. The CDR3 sequence is 17 residues long. Germline V gene sequence: CDR1 LNHDA, CDR2 SQIVND (reference sequence). Incomplete CDR3 DNA: TGTGCCAGTAATCCTCATCCCGGGACAGGGGGAACCTACGAG. It is translated as CASNPHPGTGGTYE. The CDR3, in full, reads CASNPHPGTGGTYEQYF.

In this sample, this clone turned up a few times. The observed sequence ends 3 residues before the CDR3 terminus, with the missing tail filled in from the germline J gene. The chain uses TRBV7-2 and TRBJ1-6; D perhaps matches TRBD1 (5 bases). The CDR3 spans 12 residues. The germline V gene has CDR1 SGHTA and CDR2 FQGNSA. Deletions cut 3 bases from V and 9 bases from J, with 6 bases between. CDR3: CASSFGGSPLHF. The sequenced CDR3 bases are TGTGCCAGCAGCTTCGGGGGTTCACCC.

This clone was detected a few times. The observed sequence ends 3 residues before the CDR3 terminus, with the missing tail filled in from the germline J gene. The chain recombines TRBV7-9 with TRBJ2-3; possible D gene TRBD2, 7 bases. V lost 0 bases to trimming and J lost 2 bases, with 9 bases between them. CDR1 and CDR2 (germline): SEHNR, FQNEAQ (reference sequence). The CDR3 spans 15 residues. CDR3 loop: CASSLAGGPTDTQYF. CDR3 DNA, as far as it was read: TGTGCCAGCAGCTTAGCGGGGGGGCCCACAGATACG.

On this clone itself: The CDR3 end falls 3 residues outside the read, so it is completed with the germline J gene. Other DNA sequences from this sample encode an identical CDR3 as well. V and J are TRBV7-3 and TRBJ2-5, with 10 bases that match TRBD2. The junction had 8 bases not matched to a gene; V was cut back by 3 bases and J by 7 bases. Germline CDR1 SGHTA, CDR2 FQGTGA. CDR3 size: 15 residues. The DNA read from the CDR3 is TGTGCCAGCAGCTTTAGCGGGGGGACCCCTGGGACC. Its protein product is CASSFSGGTPGT. The CDR3, in full, reads CASSFSGGTPGTQYF.

At least ten counts were recorded for this clone. Read coverage stops 3 residues before the CDR3 terminus; the germline J gene supplies the remainder. The rearrangement joins TRBV18 to TRBJ2-7, with D perhaps matching TRBD2 (6 bases). Between the trimmed V and J ends, which lost 3 bases and 2 bases, there was a span of 11 bases. From germline, CDR1 is KGHSH and CDR2 LQKENI. The CDR3 is made up of 14 amino acids. Here the CDR3 reads CASSPSGPAYEQYF. The sequenced CDR3 bases are TGTGCCAGCTCACCGAGCGGGCCTGCCTACGAG.

With respect to this clone: With the read ending 3 residues before the CDR3 end, the germline J gene is used to fill in that end. This sequence joins TRBV18 and TRBJ2-1; 9 nucleotides line up with TRBD1. This CDR3 contains 15 residues. The junction had 4 bases not matched to a gene; V was cut back by 3 bases and J by 4 bases. Germline-derived CDR1 and CDR2 are KGHSH and LQKENI. The CDR3 sequence: CASSPTGGGYNEQFF. Partial CDR3 DNA: TGTGCCAGCTCACCGACAGGGGGGGGATACAATGAG.

About this clone itself: Sequencing ends 3 residues short of the CDR3 end; the germline J gene provides the rest. The gene calls are TRBV18 and TRBJ2-1; TRBD2 matches 9 bases. This CDR3 is built from 14 residues. J gave up 9 bases and V 2 bases, and 5 bases lay outside the gene matches. Germline V gives CDR1 KGHSH, CDR2 LQKENI. The CDR3 bases that were read are TGTGCCAGCTCACCAGAAGCGGGGGGTTTTGAG. Translated: CASSPEAGGFE. The full CDR3 protein is CASSPEAGGFEQFF.

This clone was counted between two and nine times. The read terminates 3 residues ahead of where the CDR3 ends, so the germline J gene completes it. The chain has TRBV2 and TRBJ1-3; TRBD1 agrees at 12 bases. Germline V gene lookup returns CDR1 SNHLY and CDR2 FYNNEI. Trimming cost V 5 bases and J 4 bases; bases outside gene matches: 3. The CDR3 contains 15 residues. CDR3: CASSRDRGPGNTIYF. CDR3 bases read: TGTGCCAGCAGTCGGGACAGGGGGCCAGGAAACACC.

This clone showed up many times. The observed sequence ends 3 residues before the CDR3 terminus, with the missing tail filled in from the germline J gene. At the DNA level, this CDR3 is encoded by other sequences in the same sample as well. J is TRBJ1-4 and V is TRBV19, with 9 positions matching TRBD1. The junction had 6 bases not matched to a gene; V was cut back by 4 bases and J by 3 bases. CDR1 and CDR2 (germline): LNHDA, SQIVND (reference sequence). The CDR3 covers 16 residues. CDR3 DNA (partial): TGTGCCAGTAGTACGTCCCACAGGGGGCCTAATGAAAAA. Translated: CASSTSHRGPNEK. From start to end, the CDR3 is CASSTSHRGPNEKLFF.